These 13 T cell receptor beta chains came from one sample sequenced in a study of cytomegalovirus exposure and HLA in healthy donors. 60 Vbeta and 13 Jbeta primers were used in PCR. Profiled with immunoSEQ multiplex PCR; TCRdb holds only in-frame clones, not every one. The data contain some 120,000 clones, 70% to 80% of them singletons. The sample taken for sequencing was PBMCs. The receptor source for this set is a woman aged 45-59 years in good health and CMV-seropositive.

This chain connects TRBV27 to TRBJ1-1, with 10 bases identical to TRBD1. The CDR3 spans 14 residues. J lost 9 bases, V lost 5 bases, and 9 bases had no gene match. The V gene's germline CDR1 is MNHEY and CDR2 SMNVEV (reference sequence). The CDR3 region is CASSQDRGPRKAFF. Here the CDR3 DNA reads TGTGCCAGCAGTCAAGACAGGGGGCCCAGGAAAGCTTTCTTT.

This clone was seen a handful of times. This chain joins TRBV7-2 and TRBJ2-5, with 10 bases fitting TRBD2. The V segment lost 2 bases and the J segment 5 bases; nucleotides outside the gene matches: 2. The CDR3 has 14 amino acids. CDR1 is SGHTA, CDR2 FQGNSA, per germline. In nucleotides, the CDR3 is TGTGCCAGCAGCTTAAGCGGGAGGGTCGAGACCCAGTACTTC. Amino acids: CASSLSGRVETQYF.

The table lists this clone with a few counts. J is TRBJ2-1 and V is TRBV11-3, with 8 bases aligning to TRBD2. The V gene's germline CDR1 is SGHNT and CDR2 YENEEA. Germline trimming cut 4 bases from V and 7 bases from J; bases unmatched to any gene: 12. This CDR3 region has 16 residues. DNA of the CDR3: TGTGCCAGCAGCTCTAGCGGGCCAAGAGGATATAATGAGCAGTTCTTC. Residues: CASSSSGPRGYNEQFF.

The chain uses TRBV19 and TRBJ1-1; D is uncertain. The germline gives CDR1 LNHDA, CDR2 SQIVND (reference sequence). The length of the CDR3 is 14 residues. Trimming removed 3 bases at V and 1 base at J, with 9 bases between. CDR3 DNA: TGTGCCAGTAGTATTGAGTTCGGGAACACTGAAGCTTTCTTT. Amino acids: CASSIEFGNTEAFF.

The chain joins TRBV9 to TRBJ2-6; D unclear. This CDR3 spans 12 amino acids. Between the trimmed V and J ends, which lost 6 bases and 4 bases, there was a span of 5 bases. Germline V CDR1 and CDR2: SGDLS, YYNGEE. This CDR3 reads CASIGGANVLTF. The CDR3 DNA reads TGTGCCAGCATCGGGGGGGCCAACGTCCTGACTTTC.

The chain employs TRBV27 and TRBJ2-3; 7 bases map to TRBD2. The germline CDR1 and CDR2 sequences are MNHEY and SMNVEV (reference sequence). The CDR3 spans 17 residues. V trimming: 2 bases; J trimming: 5 bases; junction bases outside the gene matches: 13. DNA for the CDR3: TGTGCCAGCAGTTTAAGCGCGCGGGGGACTGGGGGAGATACGCAGTATTTT. Translation gives CASSLSARGTGGDTQYF.

This clone came up once. The chain carries TRBV7-2 and TRBJ1-5; a weak D match, TRBD1 (5 bases). Germline loops: CDR1 SGHTA, CDR2 FQGNSA. Trimming pared 2 bases from V and 0 bases from J, leaving 11 bases between. This CDR3 is 16 amino acids long. The CDR3 coding sequence is TGTGCCAGCAGCTTATATGCAGGGTATAGCAATCAGCCCCAGCATTTT. It yields the protein CASSLYAGYSNQPQHF.

This clone was seen once. V gene TRBV28 combines with J gene TRBJ1-2, with 9 nucleotides matching TRBD1. The junction had 6 bases not matched to a gene; V was cut back by 5 bases and J by 8 bases. The CDR3 covers 13 residues. Germline V gives CDR1 MDHEN, CDR2 SYDVKM. The CDR3 spells CASSIRTGEGYTF. The CDR3, as DNA: TGTGCCAGCAGTATCCGGACAGGGGAAGGCTACACCTTC.

This clone occurred a few times. CDR3 sequence reads: CASSPATGVLISTYGYTF. For the CDR3, the DNA is TGTGCCAGCAGCCCGGCTACAGGGGTTTTGATCTCAACATATGGCTACACCTTC. This sequence joins TRBV5-4 and TRBJ1-2; 7 nucleotides agree with TRBD1. The CDR3 runs to 18 residues. Trimming removed 4 bases from V and 5 bases from J; junction bases left unmatched: 20. Germline values: CDR1 SGHNT, CDR2 YYREEE (reference sequence). Full variable domain (outside the CDR3, taken from reference TRBV5-4 and TRBJ1-2): ETGVTQSPTHLIKTRGQQVTLRCSSQSGHNTVSWYQQALGQGPQFIFQYYREEENGRGNFPPRFSGLQFPNYSSELNVNALELDDSALYLCASSPATGVLISTYGYTFGSGTRLTVV.

The chain is built from TRBV11-2 and TRBJ1-5; D possibly corresponds to TRBD1 (5 bases). With 4 bases removed from V and 3 bases from J, the gap between germline ends came to 10 bases. The germline CDR1 and CDR2 sequences are SGHAT and FQNNGV. The CDR3 consists of 14 residues. The CDR3 is CASSSGRDNQPQHF. The CDR3 bases are TGTGCCAGCAGCTCGGGGCGGGACAATCAGCCCCAGCATTTT. Supplemented by reference TRBV11-2 and TRBJ1-5, the full variable domain reads EAGVAQSPRYKIIEKRQSVAFWCNPISGHATLYWYQQILGQGPKLLIQFQNNGVVDDSQLPKDRFSAERLKGVDSTLKIQPAKLEDSAVYLCASSSGRDNQPQHFGDGTRLSIL.

The chain links TRBV9 to TRBJ2-3; the D is unclear. The V and J ends lost 4 bases and 3 bases respectively, with 9 bases between them. The CDR3 spans 13 residues. In germline, CDR1 is SGDLS, CDR2 YYNGEE. The CDR3 protein is CASSTRGTDTQYF. In nucleotides, the CDR3 is TGTGCCAGCAGCACCCGAGGTACAGATACGCAGTATTTT.

This clone was found a few times. The V gene is TRBV7-8, the J gene TRBJ1-5; unclear D gene. The CDR3 has 13 residues. V was shortened by 4 bases and J by 4 bases, with 8 bases between the two germline ends. Germline values: CDR1 SGHVS, CDR2 FQNEAQ. CDR3 in DNA: TGTGCCAGCAGCTCCGCCAGGAATCAGCCCCAGCATTTT. This codes for CASSSARNQPQHF.

This chain connects TRBV30 to TRBJ1-5; D call uncertain. The CDR3 extends over 16 amino acids. Germline V lookup: CDR1 GTSNPN, CDR2 SVGIG (reference sequence). Trimming stripped 3 bases from V and 3 bases from J, with 18 bases between. CDR3: CAWRATPGGPNQPQHF. CDR3 nucleotides: TGTGCCTGGAGAGCGACCCCGGGAGGGCCCAATCAGCCCCAGCATTTT.